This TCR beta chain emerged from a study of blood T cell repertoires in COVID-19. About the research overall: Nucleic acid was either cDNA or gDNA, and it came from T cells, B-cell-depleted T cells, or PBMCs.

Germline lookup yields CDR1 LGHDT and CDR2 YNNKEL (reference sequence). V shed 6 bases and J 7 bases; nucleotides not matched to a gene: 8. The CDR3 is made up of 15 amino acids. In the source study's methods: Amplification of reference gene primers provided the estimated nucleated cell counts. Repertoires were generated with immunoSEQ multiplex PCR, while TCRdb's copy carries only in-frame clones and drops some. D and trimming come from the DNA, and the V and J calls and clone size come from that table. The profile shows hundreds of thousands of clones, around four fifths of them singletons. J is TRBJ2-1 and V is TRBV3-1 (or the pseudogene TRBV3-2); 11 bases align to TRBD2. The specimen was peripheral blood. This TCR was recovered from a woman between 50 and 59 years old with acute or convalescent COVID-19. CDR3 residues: CASSQLAGVKNEQFF. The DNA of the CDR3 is TGTGCCAGCAGTCAACTAGCGGGAGTAAAGAATGAGCAGTTCTTC.